What follows are 24 T cell receptor beta chains derived from one specimen sequenced in a study of shared clonotypes between healthy human individuals. TCRdb keeps only in-frame clones here, not all; method: immunoSEQ multiplex PCR. Of hundreds of thousands of clones in the sample, 95% to 97% were seen once. Naive CD8 cells comprised CD45RO-negative, CCR7-positively selected cells, excluding terminally differentiated effector memory CD45RA+ cells. Sequencing input: naive CD8+ T cells sorted from blood. The receptors stem from a woman between 25 and 40 years old in good health.

The chain recombines TRBV2 with TRBJ1-1; D is unresolved. The length of the CDR3 is 17 residues. V lost 2 bases and J lost 3, with 19 bases in between. CDR1 SNHLY and CDR2 FYNNEI come from the germline V gene. The CDR3 DNA sequence: TGTGCCAGCAGTGAACAAAGCCGCCCAGCCCAGCACACTGAAGCTTTCTTT. Translating gives CASSEQSRPAQHTEAFF.

This clone was counted between two and nine times. The chain combines TRBV4-1 with TRBJ2-5; 7 bases are shared with TRBD2. Looked up from germline, CDR1 is MGHRA and CDR2 is YSYEKL. This CDR3 is built from 14 residues. J lost 1 base, V lost 3 bases, and 2 bases had no gene match. Written as DNA, the CDR3 is TGCGCCAGCAGCCAGACGGGGGGCCAAGAGACCCAGTACTTC. It codes for CASSQTGGQETQYF.

The chain is built from TRBV30 and TRBJ2-2; TRBD2 agrees at 10 bases. Germline trimming cut 0 bases from V and 2 bases from J; bases unmatched to any gene: 15. The CDR3 has 20 residues. CDR1 and CDR2 from the germline V gene are GTSNPN and SVGIG (reference sequence). CDR3 in DNA: TGTGCCTGGAGTGTGGGACCGAGGTCTAGCGGGAGAATAAACACCGGGGAGCTGTTTTTT. It yields the protein CAWSVGPRSSGRINTGELFF.

V and J are TRBV6-6 and TRBJ1-3; D not resolved. The CDR3 totals 15 residues. Germline values: CDR1 MNHNY, CDR2 SVGAGI (reference sequence). V lost 0 bases and J 0 bases, leaving 6 bases between the germline ends. The CDR3 reads CASSYSETSGNTIYF. Here the CDR3 DNA reads TGTGCCAGCAGTTACTCGGAGACCTCTGGAAACACCATATATTTT.

The gene calls are TRBV10-3 and TRBJ1-1; tentative D call: TRBD1 (5 bases). V lost 3 bases and J 5 bases, leaving 7 bases between the germline ends. The V gene's germline CDR1 is ENHRY and CDR2 SYGVKD. This CDR3 is 12 amino acids long. This chain's CDR3 is CAISDGGTEAFF. As DNA, the CDR3 is TGTGCCATCAGTGATGGGGGGACTGAAGCTTTCTTT.

The genes are TRBV19 and TRBJ2-1; 11 bases match TRBD2. V lost 0 bases and J lost 5; bases outside the gene matches: 12. The CDR3 length is 19 residues. CDR1 is LNHDA and CDR2 is SQIVND in the germline V gene (reference sequence). Written as DNA, the CDR3 is TGTGCCAGTAGTATAGATGGCACTAGCGGGGGCTGGAAACACAATGAGCAGTTCTTC. Amino acids: CASSIDGTSGGWKHNEQFF. The variable domain in full, completed from reference TRBV19 and TRBJ2-1, reads DGGITQSPKYLFRKEGQNVTLSCEQNLNHDAMYWYRQDPGQGLRLIYYSQIVNDFQKGDIAEGYSVSREKKESFPLTVTSAQKNPTAFYLCASSIDGTSGGWKHNEQFFGPGTRLTVL.

The V call is TRBV6-1, the J call TRBJ2-7; tentative D call: TRBD2 (6 bases). V shed 8 bases and J shed 6 bases, with 20 bases lying between them. Germline values: CDR1 MNHNS, CDR2 SASEGT. This CDR3 is built from 14 residues. The CDR3 protein is CASGSGWREGEQYF. The CDR3, as DNA: TGTGCCAGCGGAAGCGGTTGGAGGGAAGGCGAGCAGTACTTC.

The chain uses TRBV11-2 and TRBJ2-5; D could derive from TRBD1 or TRBD2 (5 bases each). With 3 bases removed from V and 0 bases from J, the gap between germline ends came to 11 bases. Germline V gene lookup returns CDR1 SGHAT and CDR2 FQNNGV. The CDR3 has 15 amino acids. The chain's CDR3 is CASSFWLGDQETQYF. As DNA, the CDR3 is TGTGCCAGCAGCTTTTGGTTGGGGGACCAAGAGACCCAGTACTTC. Full variable domain (remainder filled in from reference TRBV11-2 and TRBJ2-5): EAGVAQSPRYKIIEKRQSVAFWCNPISGHATLYWYQQILGQGPKLLIQFQNNGVVDDSQLPKDRFSAERLKGVDSTLKIQPAKLEDSAVYLCASSFWLGDQETQYFGPGTRLLVL.

V is TRBV6-1 and J is TRBJ2-7, with 8 nucleotides matching TRBD1. This CDR3 is 14 amino acids long. V was pared by 0 bases and J by 4 bases, with 2 bases of the junction left unmatched. Germline CDR1 is MNHNS and CDR2 is SASEGT. CDR3 amino acids: CASSEAQGVYEQYF. The CDR3 DNA reads TGTGCCAGCAGTGAAGCACAGGGGGTATACGAGCAGTACTTC.

Here the CDR3 DNA reads TGTGCCAGCAGCGCCCCCTCCTACAATGAGCAGTTCTTC. Its protein is CASSAPSYNEQFF. The V call is TRBV11-2, the J call TRBJ2-1, with D hard to call. This CDR3 is 13 amino acids long. V lost 5 bases, J lost 0 bases, and 5 bases lay in between. Germline V gives CDR1 SGHAT, CDR2 FQNNGV.

This chain joins TRBV28 and TRBJ2-7; D may be TRBD2 (6 bases). CDR3 length: 14 residues. V shed 2 bases and J shed 2 bases, with 10 bases lying between them. Germline V lookup: CDR1 MDHEN, CDR2 SYDVKM. Written as DNA, the CDR3 is TGTGCCAGCAGTTTAGTGCGGGGTGCCTACGAGCAGTACTTC. Protein sequence: CASSLVRGAYEQYF.

The chain joins TRBV4-1 to TRBJ1-1; no reliable D call. The germline V gene encodes CDR1 MGHRA and CDR2 YSYEKL. V lost 8 bases and J lost 5, with 15 bases in between. The CDR3 length is 13 residues. This chain's CDR3 is CASRSLADTEAFF. In nucleotides, the CDR3 is TGCGCCAGCCGCTCGTTGGCGGATACTGAAGCTTTCTTT.

V usage is TRBV11-2 and J usage is TRBJ2-3, with D perhaps given as TRBD1 or TRBD2 (5 bases each). Germline V gene data show CDR1 as SGHAT and CDR2 as FQNNGV. The V gene lost 3 bases and the J gene lost 9 bases, with 22 bases spanning the gap. The CDR3 sequence is 16 residues long. The CDR3 DNA sequence: TGTGCCAGCAGCTTGGCCGGGACGGGCGGCGCAAGGACGCAGTATTTT. It is translated as CASSLAGTGGARTQYF. The variable domain in full, completed from reference TRBV11-2 and TRBJ2-3, reads EAGVAQSPRYKIIEKRQSVAFWCNPISGHATLYWYQQILGQGPKLLIQFQNNGVVDDSQLPKDRFSAERLKGVDSTLKIQPAKLEDSAVYLCASSLAGTGGARTQYFGPGTRLTVL.

The chain combines TRBV19 with TRBJ1-1; 7 nucleotides agree with TRBD1. The germline V gene encodes CDR1 LNHDA and CDR2 SQIVND (reference sequence). The J segment lost 2 bases and the V segment lost 7 bases, leaving 4 bases of the junction unmatched. This CDR3 has 13 residues. As DNA, the CDR3 is TGTGCCAGTACCAGGGGGTACAACACTGAAGCTTTCTTT. Translating it yields CASTRGYNTEAFF.

This chain joins TRBV4-2 and TRBJ2-3, with 10 bases matching TRBD2. CDR3 length: 16 amino acids. Germline CDR1 is LGHNA and CDR2 is YNFKEQ. The ends lost 1 base at V and 6 bases at J; junction bases unmatched: 7. The DNA for the CDR3 is TGTGCCAGCAGCCAAGTCCTAGCGGGAGAAGATGATACGCAGTATTTT. Amino acids: CASSQVLAGEDDTQYF.

V is TRBV4-1 and J is TRBJ1-1, with a tentative D call TRBD1 (5 bases). This CDR3 comprises 14 residues. V lost 3 bases, J lost 1 base, and 9 bases lay in between. CDR1 MGHRA and CDR2 YSYEKL come from the germline V gene. The CDR3 protein is CASSHRGENTEAFF. CDR3 coding DNA: TGCGCCAGCAGCCATAGAGGGGAGAACACTGAAGCTTTCTTT.

This chain joins TRBV6-5 and TRBJ2-2, with unresolved D. The CDR3 has 14 residues. Trimming stripped 2 bases from V and 6 bases from J, with 10 bases between. Germline-derived CDR1 and CDR2 are MNHEY and SVGAGI. The CDR3: CASSYLGFPGELFF. As DNA, the CDR3 is TGTGCCAGCAGTTACCTTGGGTTCCCCGGGGAGCTGTTTTTT.

In regard to this clone: Germline and junction disagree at one end, which may indicate a read error. The chain uses TRBV5-1 and TRBJ2-5; 9 nucleotides line up with TRBD1. CDR3 length: 16 residues. CDR1 SGHRS and CDR2 YFSETQ come from the germline V gene. In nucleotides, the CDR3 is TGCGCCAGCAGCTGGACGGACAGGGGAAAAAGAGAGGCCCAGTACTTC. Amino acid sequence: CASSWTDRGKREAQYF. Full variable domain (remainder filled in from reference TRBV5-1 and TRBJ2-5): KAGVTQTPRYLIKTRGQQVTLSCSPISGHRSVSWYQQTPGQGLQFLFEYFSETQRNKGNFPGRFSGRQFSNSRSEMNVSTLELGDSALYLCASSWTDRGKREAQYFGPGTRLLVL.

The chain couples TRBV5-1 to TRBJ2-1; TRBD2 aligns across 10 bases. V was clipped by 5 bases and J by 6 bases; unmatched bases: 20. The germline V gene encodes CDR1 SGHRS and CDR2 YFSETQ. CDR3 size: 19 residues. CDR3 nucleotides: TGCGCCAGCAGACGACTAGCGGGCGGACTCAGATTATCCGGCAATGAGCAGTTCTTC. It translates to CASRRLAGGLRLSGNEQFF.

The chain combines TRBV15 with TRBJ2-7; 9 nucleotides agree with TRBD1. Germline V gene lookup returns CDR1 LNHNV and CDR2 YYDKDF (reference sequence). V trimming: 3 bases; J trimming: 6 bases; junction bases outside the gene matches: 15. The CDR3 is 17 amino acids. The CDR3 sequence: CATSSQPASGTGFEQYF. The CDR3 nucleotides read TGTGCCACCAGCAGCCAACCTGCCTCCGGGACAGGGTTCGAGCAGTACTTC.

The chain has TRBV25-1 and TRBJ2-7, with a weak D call TRBD2 (6 bases). The CDR3 covers 17 residues. V was cut by 0 bases and J by 2 bases, with 17 bases left in between. Germline V gene sequence: CDR1 MGHDK, CDR2 SYGVNS. This chain's CDR3 is CASSEYRAGTAPYEQYF. Here the CDR3 DNA reads TGTGCCAGCAGTGAATATAGGGCGGGGACCGCGCCCTACGAGCAGTACTTC.

This rearrangement joins TRBV9 to TRBJ1-5, with a tentative D call TRBD1 (6 bases). Looked up from germline, CDR1 is SGDLS and CDR2 is YYNGEE. V was clipped by 2 bases and J by 1 base, with 10 bases between them. This CDR3 is 15 amino acids long. In DNA form, the CDR3 reads TGTGCCAGCAGCGTGACGGGGGCGAGCAATCAGCCCCAGCATTTT. As protein: CASSVTGASNQPQHF.

This clone appeared a single time. The chain uses TRBV27 and TRBJ1-2, with D possibly being TRBD1 (6 bases). Looked up from germline, CDR1 is MNHEY and CDR2 is SMNVEV (reference sequence). Trimming took off 2 bases at V and 6 bases at J, with 10 bases between the two ends. The CDR3 has 13 residues. CDR3 nucleotides: TGTGCCAGCAGTTTAAGGGGGGTGGATGGCTACACCTTC. Encoded protein: CASSLRGVDGYTF.

This chain joins TRBV2 and TRBJ1-3; 7 bases fit TRBD1. There are 15 residues in the CDR3. The junction had 9 bases not matched to a gene; V was cut back by 6 bases and J by 4 bases. CDR1 is SNHLY and CDR2 is FYNNEI in the germline V gene. The CDR3 coding sequence is TGTGCCAGCAGGGATGGGACAGACCAAGGAAACACCATATATTTT. This gives the protein CASRDGTDQGNTIYF.